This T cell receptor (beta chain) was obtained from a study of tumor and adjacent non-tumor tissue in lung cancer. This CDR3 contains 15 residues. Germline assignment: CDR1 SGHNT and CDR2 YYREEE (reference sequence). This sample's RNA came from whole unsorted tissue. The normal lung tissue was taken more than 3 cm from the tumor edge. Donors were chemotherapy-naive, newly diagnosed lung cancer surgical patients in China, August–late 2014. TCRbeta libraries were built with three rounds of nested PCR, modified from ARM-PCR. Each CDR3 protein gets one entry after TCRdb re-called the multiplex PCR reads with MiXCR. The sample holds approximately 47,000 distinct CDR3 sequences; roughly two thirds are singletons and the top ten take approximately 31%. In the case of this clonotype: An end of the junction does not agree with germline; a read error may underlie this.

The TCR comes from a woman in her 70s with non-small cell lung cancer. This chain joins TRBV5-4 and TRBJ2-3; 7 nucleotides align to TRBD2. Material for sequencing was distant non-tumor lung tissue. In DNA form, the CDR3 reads TGCGCCAGCAACTTGGTAGGCGGGAGCACAGATACACAGTATTTT. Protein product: CASNLVGGSTDTQYF.